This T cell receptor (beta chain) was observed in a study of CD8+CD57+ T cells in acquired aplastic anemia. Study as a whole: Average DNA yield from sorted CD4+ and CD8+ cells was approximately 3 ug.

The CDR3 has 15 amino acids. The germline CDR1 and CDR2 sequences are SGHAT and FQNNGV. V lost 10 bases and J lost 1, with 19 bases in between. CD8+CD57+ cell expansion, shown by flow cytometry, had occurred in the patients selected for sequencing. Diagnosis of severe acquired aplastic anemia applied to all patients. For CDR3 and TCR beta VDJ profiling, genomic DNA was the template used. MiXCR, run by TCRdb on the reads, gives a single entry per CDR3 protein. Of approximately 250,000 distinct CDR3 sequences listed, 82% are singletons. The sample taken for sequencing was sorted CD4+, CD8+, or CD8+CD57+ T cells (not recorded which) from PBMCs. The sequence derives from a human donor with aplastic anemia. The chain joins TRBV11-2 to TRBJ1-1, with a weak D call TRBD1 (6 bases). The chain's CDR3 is CANILDLTGNTEAFF. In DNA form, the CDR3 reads TGTGCCAATATCTTAGATCTGACAGGGAACACTGAAGCTTTCTTT.